This T cell receptor (beta chain) was observed in a study of T cell responses to AZD1222 COVID-19 vaccine. About the study: Second-dose intervals of approximately 4 or approximately 12 weeks were pooled. Study findings and constraints: Donors, mostly white British, included more females; clonal diversity was possibly underestimated.

In the case of this clone: No antigen is known for it.

Data came from immunoSEQ multiplex PCR; TCRdb stores just in-frame clones and leaves some out. The table has over 110,000 clones, about 92% seen once. This sequence was found in an adult in good health. The specimen comprised peripheral blood, sampled on day 0 of AZD1222 vaccination.

CDR3 DNA: TGTGCCAGCAGCTTAGGGGCCGGACAGATCCAACAGTACTTC. Translation: CASSLGAGQIQQYF. This chain links TRBV7-2 with TRBJ2-7; possible D gene TRBD1, 6 bases. The V gene lost 1 base and the J gene lost 10 bases, with 17 bases spanning the gap. The CDR3 is 14 residues long. CDR1 and CDR2 (germline): SGHTA, FQGNSA.